A selection of T cell receptor beta chains follows, all from one sample in a study of T cell changes during pregnancy in multiple sclerosis. Profiled with immunoSEQ multiplex PCR; TCRdb holds only in-frame clones, not every one. This sample has some 93,000 clones; around 92% occur once, and the top ten carry around 2%. This specimen consisted of peripheral blood, obtained after pregnancy. The source is a female donor with multiple sclerosis, enrolled in a pregnancy study. The CDR3 runs from the conserved cysteine through the conserved F or W. The D gene is left open where the match is weak.

V gene	J gene	D gene	CDR3 protein
TRBV7-8	TRBJ1-1	-	CASSPGSGFATEAFF
TRBV12-5	TRBJ1-2	-	CASGLAPGGDYGYTF
TRBV7-2	TRBJ1-4	-	CASSLKPGINEKLFF
TRBV7-3	TRBJ2-1	-	CASSLAADSYNEQFF
TRBV30	TRBJ1-5	-	CAWRPKQGNQPQHF
TRBV9	TRBJ2-3	TRBD2	CASSGVAGGADTQYF
TRBV4-1	TRBJ2-1	TRBD2	CASSQERDGRYYNEQFF
TRBV2	TRBJ2-7	TRBD1	CASRAGTGSYEQYF
TRBV5-4	TRBJ2-5	TRBD2	CASSLLAGAQETQYF
TRBV11-3	TRBJ2-3	TRBD1	CASSLGTGPADTQYF
TRBV5-1	TRBJ1-2	-	CASSLSAGSDYGYTF
TRBV30	TRBJ1-2	-	CAWSVRGGIYGYTF
TRBV7-9	TRBJ1-2	TRBD1	CASRRPGQGMGYTF
TRBV2	TRBJ2-7	TRBD1	CASRIPGQGLAGEQYF
TRBV19	TRBJ1-5	-	CASSASGDYNQPQHF
TRBV19	TRBJ2-2	TRBD1	CASSPSQGALGELFF
TRBV7-2	TRBJ1-2	-	CASSLSSGRKNYGYTF
TRBV7-9	TRBJ2-7	TRBD1	CASSSTHGTGTYEQYF
TRBV6-5	TRBJ2-3	-	CASSYGDTGTLQYF
TRBV11-2	TRBJ2-7	TRBD2	CASSVSGGSYEQYF
TRBV7-9	TRBJ1-1	-	CASSLGHRDNTEAFF
TRBV11-2	TRBJ2-6	-	CASSLDLWANVLTF
TRBV5-1	TRBJ2-3	-	CASSLGGLSSTDTQYF
TRBV6-1	TRBJ1-5	TRBD1	CASRTYQGGNQPQHF
TRBV7-9	TRBJ2-7	-	CASSLNGVYEQYF
TRBV30	TRBJ1-4	-	CAWSSGQPNEKLFF
TRBV5-1	TRBJ1-6	-	CASSFVAGPRSPLHF
TRBV7-9	TRBJ2-5	TRBD2	CASQLIVASGGETQYF
TRBV6-5	TRBJ2-3	-	CASRGDFSSTDTQYF
TRBV5-6	TRBJ1-1	-	CASSPGGAVSQAFF
TRBV7-7	TRBJ2-3	TRBD2	CASSSTSGGTDTQYF
TRBV6-1	TRBJ1-6	-	CASSLDSNSPLHF
TRBV6-1	TRBJ2-7	TRBD1	CASNVEGTGGYEQYF
TRBV6-5	TRBJ2-3	-	CASSYSPRFTDTQYF
TRBV9	TRBJ2-5	TRBD2	CASSVDSGGQETQYF
TRBV5-1	TRBJ2-7	-	CASSLAAGITYEQYF
TRBV21-1	TRBJ2-5	-	CASSPPDKGETQYF
TRBV12-5	TRBJ2-3	-	CASGLNRGDTQYF
TRBV5-5	TRBJ2-5	TRBD2	CASSWGGGSAETQYF
TRBV19	TRBJ1-5	TRBD1	CASSIGTGFQPQHF
TRBV7-2	TRBJ1-1	-	CASSVTQGTEAFF
TRBV11-3	TRBJ2-6	TRBD1	CASSPGQGTGANVLTF
TRBV1	TRBJ2-3	-	CTSSQDYWTSGVQDTQYF
TRBV5-5	TRBJ2-7	TRBD1	CASNVRDRPYEQYF
TRBV7-2	TRBJ2-7	TRBD2	CASSSPSGGPYF
TRBV10-3	TRBJ2-7	-	CAISGGVGEDEQYF